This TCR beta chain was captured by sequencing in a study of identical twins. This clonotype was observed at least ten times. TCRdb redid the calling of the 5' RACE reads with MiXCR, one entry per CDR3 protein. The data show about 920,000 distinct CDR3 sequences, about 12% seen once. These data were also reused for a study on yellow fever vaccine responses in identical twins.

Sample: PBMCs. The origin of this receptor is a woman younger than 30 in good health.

CDR3 nucleotide sequence: TGCAGCGCCGGCGGGAGCTCGAATGAGCAGTTCTTC. It is translated as CSAGGSSNEQFF. This rearrangement joins TRBV29-1 to TRBJ2-1; 7 positions match TRBD2. J lost 7 bases, V lost 7 bases, and 7 bases had no gene match. Germline V CDR1 and CDR2: SQVTM, ANQGSEA. This CDR3 region has 12 residues.